This T cell receptor beta chain originates from a study of T cell responses to AZD1222 COVID-19 vaccine. Regarding the study as a whole: Every sample of the repertoires postdated the peak T cell response.

Details on this clone: Its antigen is as yet unknown.

CDR3 length: 16 residues. The germline V gene has CDR1 KGHSH and CDR2 LQKENI. V was pared by 2 bases and J by 1 base, with 12 bases between. Clones were read by immunoSEQ multiplex PCR, and TCRdb kept only the in-frame ones, dropping some. Among roughly 160,000 clones listed, about 89% were seen once. The source material was peripheral blood, sampled on day 0 of AZD1222 vaccination. This chain connects TRBV18 to TRBJ1-5, with D uncertain. The receptor was derived from an adult in good health. CDR3 in DNA: TGTGCCAGCTCACCAGTGGCGGGTGGGAGCAATCAGCCCCAGCATTTT. As protein: CASSPVAGGSNQPQHF.